The 15 T cell receptor beta chains listed next were all sequenced from one sample in a study of early T cells in non-severe SARS-CoV-2 infection (dated by TCRdb to about 2021). The library was prepared using 5' RACE. Sequenced using a NextSeq 500. TCRdb reworked the public reads: Q25 trimming with fastp, MiXCR clone assembly, productive beta chains retained. A single entry per CDR3 protein holds the most common genes and DNA from its merged rows. The sample table holds about 27,000 distinct CDR3 sequences, of which roughly 4% were seen once. Roughly 6% of the sample lies in the top ten. Material: whole blood. Receptors originate from an adult who was a healthcare worker with PCR-confirmed SARS-CoV-2 infection or an uninfected control (not recorded which).

This clonotype showed up many times. The chain links TRBV12-3 or TRBV12-4 to TRBJ2-2, with unresolved D. V lost 5 bases, J lost 7 bases, and 17 bases lay in between. CDR3 length: 15 amino acids. CDR3 sequence reads: CASSPSHTTSGELFF. Written as DNA, the CDR3 is TGTGCCAGCAGTCCTAGTCATACGACCAGCGGGGAGCTGTTTTTT.

This clonotype was counted ten times or more. The chain uses TRBV7-2 and TRBJ2-3; a weak D match, TRBD2 (5 bases). V was trimmed by 5 bases and J by 2 bases, leaving 11 bases between them. The CDR3 length is 14 residues. Germline V gene lookup returns CDR1 SGHTA and CDR2 FQGNSA. CDR3 sequence reads: CASSPRGITDTQYF. Written as DNA, the CDR3 is TGTGCCAGCAGCCCCCGGGGAATCACAGATACGCAGTATTTT.

This clonotype was observed many times. The chain links TRBV4-1 to TRBJ2-3; 8 bases match TRBD1. The germline V gene has CDR1 MGHRA and CDR2 YSYEKL. This CDR3 has 15 residues. V dropped 7 bases and J dropped 6; count of bases not matched to a gene: 12. CDR3 coding DNA: TGCGCCAGCACCTTATCAGGGGGCAGCGGGGATACGCAGTATTTT. This sequence encodes CASTLSGGSGDTQYF.

By sample fraction, this clonotype is medium-sized (0.01 to 0.1%). This chain uses TRBV29-1 with TRBJ2-1; 11 nucleotides line up with TRBD1. Germline assignment: CDR1 SQVTM and CDR2 ANQGSEA. V was pared by 8 bases and J by 4 bases, with 7 bases of the junction left unmatched. The length of the CDR3 is 14 residues. The DNA for the CDR3 is TGCAGCCTTGCTCGGGACAGGGGGTACAATGAGCAGTTCTTC. Translating gives CSLARDRGYNEQFF.

This clonotype was seen once. This could be a read error, since a much larger clone is one nucleotide away. CDR3 sequence: CASSERDSNTGELFF. The CDR3 coding sequence is TGTGCCAGCAGCGAGAGGGACAGTAACACCGGGGAGCTGTTTTTT. The rearrangement links TRBV6-1 to TRBJ2-2; 7 bases line up with TRBD1. This CDR3 is 15 amino acids long. Losses at the gene ends were 6 bases for V and 2 bases for J; bases not matched to a gene: 6. Per the germline V gene, CDR1 is MNHNS and CDR2 is SASEGT.

This clonotype appeared many times. The gene calls are TRBV12-3 or TRBV12-4 and TRBJ2-7; 9 bases line up with TRBD1. The V segment lost 5 bases and the J segment 6 bases; nucleotides outside the gene matches: 11. The CDR3 has 15 residues. CDR3 sequence reads: CASSLLFPGQGEQYF. The DNA of the CDR3 is TGTGCCAGCAGTCTATTATTCCCGGGACAGGGCGAGCAGTACTTC.

This clonotype was found many times. The V gene is TRBV7-8, the J gene TRBJ1-1; D is unresolved. V lost 1 base, J lost 0 bases, and 0 bases lay in between. The CDR3 runs to 12 residues. Germline loops: CDR1 SGHVS, CDR2 FQNEAQ. CDR3 in amino acids: CASSLVNTEAFF. The CDR3 DNA reads as TGTGCCAGCAGCTTAGTGAACACTGAAGCTTTCTTT.

This clonotype was seen repeatedly, ten times or more. The rearrangement uses TRBV7-9 and TRBJ2-6, with TRBD2 as a possible D gene (6 bases). Trimming took 6 bases from V and 4 from J, leaving 7 bases between them. CDR1 is SEHNR, CDR2 FQNEAQ, per germline (reference sequence). CDR3 length: 13 residues. The CDR3 nucleotides read TGTGCCAGCAGGGGAGGAGGGGCCAACGTCCTGACTTTC. It is translated as CASRGGGANVLTF.

This clonotype was counted many times. This sequence joins TRBV7-2 and TRBJ1-2; 7 bases agree with TRBD1. This CDR3 region has 18 residues. Per germline, CDR1 SGHTA and CDR2 FQGNSA. The junction had 11 bases not matched to a gene; V was cut back by 1 base and J by 0 bases. CDR3 sequence (DNA): TGTGCCAGCAGCTTAGATTCCGGGCGACAGGGTTCTAACTATGGCTACACCTTC. Its translation: CASSLDSGRQGSNYGYTF.

This clonotype was observed a few times. The genes are TRBV12-3 or TRBV12-4 and TRBJ2-2; the D is unclear. The CDR3 runs 13 residues. Trimming removed 6 bases at V and 3 bases at J, with 8 bases between. CDR3 amino acids: CASSLRDTGELFF. The CDR3 DNA reads TGTGCCAGCAGCCTTAGGGACACCGGGGAGCTGTTTTTT.

Remarks on this clonotype: A much larger clone sits a single nucleotide away, making a read error possible. This chain links TRBV5-1 with TRBJ1-1, with a weak D call TRBD1 (6 bases). Germline V lookup: CDR1 SGHRS, CDR2 YFSETQ. The CDR3 has 15 amino acids. The CDR3 DNA follows: TGCGCCAGCAGCCCGGGGGACACCGAGAACACTGAAGTTTTCTTT. Amino acids: CASSPGDTENTEVFF.

This clonotype was observed many times. V gene TRBV20-1 combines with J gene TRBJ1-1; D is unresolved. Germline V gene sequence: CDR1 DFQATT, CDR2 SNEGSKA (reference sequence). The V end was cut by 1 base, the J end by 1 base, with 7 bases between. This CDR3 has 13 residues. CDR3 protein: CSARGQKNTEAFF. CDR3 sequence (DNA): TGCAGTGCTAGAGGGCAGAAGAACACTGAAGCTTTCTTT.

This clonotype was observed a handful of times. The chain recombines TRBV24-1 with TRBJ1-4; 7 bases align to TRBD1. This CDR3 has 14 residues. The V segment lost 2 bases and the J segment 10 bases; nucleotides outside the gene matches: 6. The germline CDR1 and CDR2 sequences are KGHDR and SFDVKD. The CDR3 protein is CATSDSGGDVKLFF. CDR3 nucleotide sequence: TGTGCCACCAGTGATTCAGGGGGTGATGTAAAACTGTTTTTT.

The chain carries TRBV6-6 and TRBJ2-2, with no clear D. The V and J ends lost 5 bases and 8 bases respectively, with 6 bases between them. This CDR3 has 11 residues. Per the germline V gene, CDR1 is MNHNY and CDR2 is SVGAGI (reference sequence). The CDR3 nucleotides read TGTGCCAGCAGTGATGATGGGGAGCTGTTTTTT. Residues: CASSDDGELFF.

Ten or more counts support this clonotype. J is TRBJ2-1 and V is TRBV20-1; 11 nucleotides match TRBD1. V was clipped by 5 bases and J by 7 bases; unmatched bases: 13. Germline CDR1 reads DFQATT; CDR2 reads SNEGSKA (reference sequence). There are 16 residues in the CDR3. CDR3: CSAGDRGWATVNEQFF. The CDR3 DNA reads as TGCAGTGCTGGGGACAGGGGGTGGGCTACAGTTAATGAGCAGTTCTTC.